Sequencing of this T cell receptor beta chain was carried out in a study of identical twins. TCRdb used MiXCR to reprocess the 5' RACE reads, holding one entry per CDR3 protein. The data show a few hundred thousand distinct CDR3 sequences, with about 12% seen just once and roughly 7% held by the top ten. At least ten counts were recorded for this clonotype. This CDR3 spans 16 amino acids. V was pared by 5 bases and J by 2 bases, with 17 bases between. Germline V gene sequence: CDR1 SEHNR, CDR2 FQNEAQ (reference sequence). These records were also assigned to another study, of yellow fever vaccine responses in identical twins.

The chain has TRBV7-9 and TRBJ2-3; D may be TRBD2 (6 bases). This sequence was found in a woman younger than 35 in good health. Input material: CD8+ T cells sorted from blood. The CDR3 bases are TGTGCCAGCAGCCCAACTAGCCAGGGCTACACAGATACGCAGTATTTT. Encoded protein: CASSPTSQGYTDTQYF.